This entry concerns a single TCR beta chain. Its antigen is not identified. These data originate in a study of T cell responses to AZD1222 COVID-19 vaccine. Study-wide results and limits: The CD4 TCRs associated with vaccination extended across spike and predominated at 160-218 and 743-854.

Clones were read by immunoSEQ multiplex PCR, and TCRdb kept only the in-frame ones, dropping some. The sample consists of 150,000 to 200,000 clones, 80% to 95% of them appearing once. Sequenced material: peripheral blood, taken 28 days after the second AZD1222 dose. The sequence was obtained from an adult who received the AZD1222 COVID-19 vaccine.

CDR3 region: CASSSQGAASGNTIYF. The CDR3 bases are TGTGCCAGCAGCTCGCAGGGGGCCGCCTCTGGAAACACCATATATTTT. The chain links TRBV7-3 to TRBJ1-3, with 8 positions matching TRBD1. The germline CDR1 and CDR2 sequences are SGHTA and FQGTGA. The CDR3 sequence is 16 residues long. With V trimmed by 4 bases and J by 0 bases, 5 bases remained unmatched.